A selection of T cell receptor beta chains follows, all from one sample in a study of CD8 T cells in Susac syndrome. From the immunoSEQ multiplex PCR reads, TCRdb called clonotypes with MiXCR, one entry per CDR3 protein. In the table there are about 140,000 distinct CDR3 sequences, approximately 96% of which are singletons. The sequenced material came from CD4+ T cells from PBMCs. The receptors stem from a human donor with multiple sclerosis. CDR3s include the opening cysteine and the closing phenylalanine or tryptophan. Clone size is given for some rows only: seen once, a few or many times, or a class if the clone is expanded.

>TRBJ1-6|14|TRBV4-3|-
CASSQGTSNSPLHF
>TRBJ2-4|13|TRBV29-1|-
CSARGRGGNIQYF
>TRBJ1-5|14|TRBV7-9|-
CASSLLGSNQPQHF
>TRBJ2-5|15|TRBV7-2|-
CASSLFRGAQETQYF
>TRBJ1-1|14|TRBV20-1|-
CSAREGLANTEAFF
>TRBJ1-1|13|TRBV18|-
CASSHLKDSEAFF
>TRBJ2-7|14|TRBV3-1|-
CASSRQPETYEQYF
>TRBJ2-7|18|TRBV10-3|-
CAISESPPSAGASDEQYF
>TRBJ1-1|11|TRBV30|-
CAVIRGTKAFF
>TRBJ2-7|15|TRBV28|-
CASRSPSSGGWVQYF
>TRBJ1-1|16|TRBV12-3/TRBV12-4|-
CASSLGRQVGNTEAFF
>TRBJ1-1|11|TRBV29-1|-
CSVLGDTEAFF
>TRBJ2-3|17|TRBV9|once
CASSVDAWDGIVNTQYF
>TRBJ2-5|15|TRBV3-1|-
CASSQEGQGGETQYF
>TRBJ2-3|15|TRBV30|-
CAWSRLAGGTDTQYF
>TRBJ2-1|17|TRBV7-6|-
CASSLTSGGVLYNEQFF
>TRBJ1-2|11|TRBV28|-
CASGWVGGYTF
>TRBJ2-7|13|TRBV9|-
CASSIVGSGEQYF
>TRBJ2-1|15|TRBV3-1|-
CASSQEVGRGYEQFF
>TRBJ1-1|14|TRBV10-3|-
CATRLLTGLTEAFF
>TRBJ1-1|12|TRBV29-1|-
CSVGVGPIEAFF
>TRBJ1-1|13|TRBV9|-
CASSARVDTEAFF
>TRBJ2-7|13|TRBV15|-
CATSRDVSQKQYF
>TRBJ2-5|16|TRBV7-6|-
CASSFFAPGGSETQYF
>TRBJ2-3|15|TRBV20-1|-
CSAPHGTTSTDTQYF
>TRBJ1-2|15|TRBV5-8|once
CASSLGTSLNYGYTF
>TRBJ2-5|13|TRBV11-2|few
CASSRDRGETQYF
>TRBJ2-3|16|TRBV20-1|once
CSAKESTSGRTDTQYF
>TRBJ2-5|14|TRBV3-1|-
CASSRRQGAKTQYF
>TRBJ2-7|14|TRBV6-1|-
CASTPLGQGWEQYF
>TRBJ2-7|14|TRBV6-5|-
CASSYGPEGTAQYF
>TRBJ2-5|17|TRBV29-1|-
CSVEDRSLAGVAMTQYF
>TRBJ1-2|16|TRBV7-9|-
CASSPRGGWANYGYTF
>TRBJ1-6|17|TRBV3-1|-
CASSQVGGSSYNSPLHF
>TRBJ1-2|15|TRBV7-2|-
CASSLAVLGMSGYTF
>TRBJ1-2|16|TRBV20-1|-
CSARKPKGGLNYGYTF
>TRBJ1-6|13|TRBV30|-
CAWSVSDNSPLHF
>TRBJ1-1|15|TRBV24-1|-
CATRGNRGQNTEAFF
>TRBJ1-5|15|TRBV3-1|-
CASSQEEKGNQPQHF
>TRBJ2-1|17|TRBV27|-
CASSFLPLAGGYNEQFF
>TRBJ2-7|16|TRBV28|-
CASRRYGQGGNYEQYF
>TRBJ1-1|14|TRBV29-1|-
CSVVGRVMNTEAFF
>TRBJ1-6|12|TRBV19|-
CASSPGDSPLHF
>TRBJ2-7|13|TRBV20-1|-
CSAPRLAGYEQYF
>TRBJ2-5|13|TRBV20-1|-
CSAPDRRKETQYF
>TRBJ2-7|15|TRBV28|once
CASSSAGTGRYEQYF
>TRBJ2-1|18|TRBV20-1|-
CSARGLDWTSGEYNEQFF
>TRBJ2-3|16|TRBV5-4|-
CASSLFVAGGTDTQYF
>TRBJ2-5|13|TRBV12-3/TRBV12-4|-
CASSFRAQETQYF
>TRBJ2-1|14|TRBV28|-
CASKTSGRWNEQFF
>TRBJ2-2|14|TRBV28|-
CASSLYTNTGELFF
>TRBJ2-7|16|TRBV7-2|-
CASSLAQGTGGNEQYF
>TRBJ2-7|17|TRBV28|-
CASSLSLAGPSLYEQYF
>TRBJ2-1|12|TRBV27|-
CASSSHPTKQFF
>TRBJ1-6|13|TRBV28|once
CASRTTTNSPLHF
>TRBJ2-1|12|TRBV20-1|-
CSARGGMREQFF
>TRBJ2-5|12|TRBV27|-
CASSPGAETQYF
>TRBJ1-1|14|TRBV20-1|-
CSASITGLNTEAFF
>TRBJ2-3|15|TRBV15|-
CATSRDYGEADTQYF